Listed here are 15 T cell receptor beta chains from one sample, sequenced in a study of blood T cell repertoires in COVID-19. Generated by immunoSEQ multiplex PCR, the TCRdb table keeps only in-frame clones and is missing some. The sample records 130,000 or so clones, about 76% being singletons. Input material: peripheral blood. These TCRs come from a woman aged 70 to 79 with COVID-19, enrolled during active disease.

The chain is built from TRBV24-1 and TRBJ2-1; D unclear. Germline-derived CDR1 and CDR2 are KGHDR and SFDVKD. V gave up 3 bases and J gave up 6 bases, with 5 bases separating them. The CDR3 loop spans 12 amino acids. The CDR3 loop is CATSDRSNEQFF. The CDR3 nucleotides read TGTGCCACCAGTGATAGGAGCAATGAGCAGTTCTTC.

The CDR3 DNA sequence: TGTGCCAGCTCACCCCTCTGGGCGGGGGTTTACAATGAGCAGTTCTTC. Protein: CASSPLWAGVYNEQFF. J is TRBJ2-1 and V is TRBV18; 7 bases align to TRBD2. Germline CDR1 and CDR2: KGHSH and LQKENI. This CDR3 comprises 16 residues. Trimming at V came to 3 bases and at J to 4 bases, leaving 9 bases not matched to a gene.

This chain joins TRBV28 and TRBJ1-5; maybe TRBD1 (5 bases). The V gene's germline CDR1 is MDHEN and CDR2 SYDVKM. This CDR3 contains 15 residues. V was cut by 2 bases and J by 6 bases, with 14 bases left in between. For the CDR3, the DNA is TGTGCCAGCAGTTTAGGTTTGGGGGGGGGTCAGCCCCAGCATTTT. As protein: CASSLGLGGGQPQHF.

V is TRBV6-5 and J is TRBJ1-2; the D is unclear. Trimming stripped 0 bases from V and 3 bases from J, with 8 bases between. The CDR3 has 14 amino acids. The germline gives CDR1 MNHEY, CDR2 SVGAGI. The CDR3 bases are TGTGCCAGCAGTTACTCTGGCAGTGACTATGGCTACACCTTC. Residues: CASSYSGSDYGYTF.

Here the CDR3 reads CSARSRGRNYGYTF. CDR3 nucleotides: TGCAGCGCACGTAGCAGGGGACGCAACTATGGCTACACCTTC. V and J are TRBV29-1 and TRBJ1-2, with D maybe TRBD1 (6 bases). The germline CDR1 and CDR2 sequences are SQVTM and ANQGSEA. V was trimmed by 7 bases and J by 2 bases, leaving 17 bases between them. The CDR3 spans 14 residues.

This chain uses TRBV29-1 with TRBJ1-2; a weak D match, TRBD1 (6 bases). CDR3 size: 12 residues. CDR1 is SQVTM and CDR2 is ANQGSEA in the germline V gene. With 6 bases removed from V and 4 bases from J, the gap between germline ends came to 12 bases. The CDR3 region is CSVKQGLYGYTF. For the CDR3, the DNA is TGCAGCGTCAAACAGGGCCTCTATGGCTACACCTTC.

The V gene is TRBV6-2 or TRBV6-3, the J gene TRBJ2-7; D might be TRBD1 (5 bases). The ends were cut back, 2 bases at V and 1 base at J, with 12 bases in the middle. CDR1 is MNHEY and CDR2 is SVGEGT in the germline V gene. The length of the CDR3 is 15 residues. The CDR3 DNA sequence: TGTGCCAGCAGTTACCTCTCGGCAGGGTCCTACGAGCAGTACTTC. It codes for CASSYLSAGSYEQYF.

This clone came up a few times. The rearrangement links TRBV6-5 to TRBJ1-1; D not resolved. Trimming removed 0 bases at V and 1 base at J, with 6 bases between. Germline V gene sequence: CDR1 MNHEY, CDR2 SVGAGI. The CDR3 has 14 residues. The CDR3 loop is CASSYSPGNTEAFF. CDR3 DNA: TGTGCCAGCAGTTACTCGCCGGGGAACACTGAAGCTTTCTTT.

This sequence joins TRBV30 and TRBJ2-5; the D gene is possibly TRBD2 (5 bases). Trimming removed 1 base at V and 1 base at J, with 16 bases between. The CDR3 is made up of 16 amino acids. In germline, CDR1 is GTSNPN, CDR2 SVGIG (reference sequence). CDR3 nucleotide sequence: TGTGCCTGGAGTGGGGGAGTGCCGCTTTTCCAAGAGACCCAGTACTTC. Protein product: CAWSGGVPLFQETQYF.

This chain uses TRBV7-2 with TRBJ2-2, with 11 bases fitting TRBD2. With V trimmed by 5 bases and J by 6 bases, 8 bases remained unmatched. CDR3 size: 16 residues. Germline V gene sequence: CDR1 SGHTA, CDR2 FQGNSA. The CDR3 sequence is CASSVSGGASPGELFF. The DNA for the CDR3 is TGTGCCAGCAGCGTTAGCGGGGGGGCCTCTCCCGGGGAGCTGTTTTTT.

This sequence joins TRBV30 and TRBJ1-2; D possibly corresponds to TRBD1 (6 bases). In germline, CDR1 is GTSNPN, CDR2 SVGIG (reference sequence). V lost 1 base, J lost 12 bases, and 15 bases lay in between. The CDR3 runs 12 residues. CDR3 nucleotide sequence: TGTGCCTGGAGTGGGGGAACAGGGACAAACACCTTC. This encodes CAWSGGTGTNTF.

This chain links TRBV14 with TRBJ2-1, with 7 bases matching TRBD1. The CDR3 runs 15 residues. V lost 1 base to trimming and J lost 6 bases; unmatched junction nucleotides: 6. Germline V CDR1 and CDR2: SGHDN, FVKESK. This CDR3 is CASSQGQGKSNEQFF. CDR3 nucleotides: TGTGCCAGCAGCCAAGGACAGGGTAAATCCAATGAGCAGTTCTTC.

The V and J genes are TRBV7-9 and TRBJ1-4; possible D gene TRBD1, 5 bases. Per germline, CDR1 SEHNR and CDR2 FQNEAQ (reference sequence). Between the trimmed V and J ends, which lost 3 bases and 5 bases, there was a span of 10 bases. The CDR3 is 14 residues long. CDR3 in DNA: TGTGCCAGCAGCTTTTGGGGGGTCAATGAAAAACTGTTTTTT. Its translation is CASSFWGVNEKLFF.

The chain uses TRBV5-1 and TRBJ1-6, with TRBD1 matching over 7 bases. Trimming cost V 7 bases and J 10 bases; bases outside gene matches: 11. Germline V gives CDR1 SGHRS, CDR2 YFSETQ. This CDR3 has 14 residues. Here the CDR3 DNA reads TGCGCCAGCCGGAGACAGGGACTGGAGTCACCCCTCCACTTT. It translates to CASRRQGLESPLHF.

The genes are TRBV6-5 and TRBJ1-2; TRBD1 agrees at 9 bases. V dropped 6 bases and J dropped 4; count of bases not matched to a gene: 6. The germline gives CDR1 MNHEY, CDR2 SVGAGI. This CDR3 is built from 14 residues. The CDR3 is CASSSGTGSYGYTF. The CDR3 coding sequence is TGTGCCAGCAGCTCCGGGACAGGGAGCTATGGCTACACCTTC.